This TCR beta chain was recovered during a study of T cells expressing NK-cell markers. For the study at large: The study drew TCR beta repertoires from sorted CD3+CD56+NKG2C+, CD3+CD56+NKG2C- and CD3+CD56-NKG2C+ T cells. In the group of eight sequenced donors, seven were HCMV-seropositive and one was seronegative.

Details on this clonotype: Its specificity is not known.

Study-wide results and caveats: In more than 5 donors, dominant CD3+CD56+NKG2C+ clones formed about 1.0-7.5% of CD8+ cells. Evidence did not settle whether expanded NKG2C+ T cell clones targeted HCMV.

Germline CDR1 MNHNS, CDR2 SASEGT. This CDR3 is built from 14 residues. Reprocessing the 5' RACE reads, TCRdb reports a single entry for every CDR3 protein and omits DNA. The table lists about 110,000 distinct CDR3 sequences. The sequence came from a woman between 18 and 75 years old in good health. Sequences were obtained from blood T cells: a sorted CD56 or NKG2C T cell subset, CD4+ or CD8+ T cells, or bulk PBMC T cells (not recorded which). J is TRBJ2-3 and V is TRBV6-1; TCRdb reports TRBD1, a call that lacks DNA to check it against. This CDR3 is CASRNLGGLDTQYF.